This T cell receptor beta chain derives from a study of shared clonotypes between healthy human individuals. Details on this clone: Its target is unknown.

The naive CD8 fraction comprised CD45RO-negative cells positively selected for CCR7 and excluded terminally differentiated effector memory CD45RA+ cells. Whole-study findings and limits: In the sorted subsets, rarefaction showed sequencing was incomplete despite large depth. Richness estimates generally favored naive over memory subsets. The represented genetic and exposure-history diversity was limited by the small number of donors.

Investigators spread the genomic DNA of each subset evenly over several immunoSEQ plates. Repertoires were generated with immunoSEQ multiplex PCR, while TCRdb's copy carries only in-frame clones and drops some. The sample records some 2.1 million clones, roughly 93% being singletons. This clonotype was obtained from a man younger than 30 in good health. Some clones in this sample may be carry-over from other donors' samples. The sequenced sample consisted of naive CD8+ T cells from PBMCs.

DNA of the CDR3: TGTGCCAGCATCTTGGGGACAGGGGATGGCACTGAAGCTTTCTTT. Encoded protein: CASILGTGDGTEAFF. The chain links TRBV4-2 to TRBJ1-1; 10 nucleotides match TRBD1. Looked up from germline, CDR1 is LGHNA and CDR2 is YNFKEQ. Losses at the gene ends were 7 bases for V and 4 bases for J; bases not matched to a gene: 9. The CDR3 is 15 residues long.